The clone carrying this T cell receptor (beta chain) was seen only a few times. The data were taken from a study of somatic mutations in cytotoxic T cells in rheumatoid arthritis. Germline assignment: CDR1 MNHNS and CDR2 SASEGT. The CDR3 has 15 amino acids. Trimming at V came to 1 base and at J to 0 bases, leaving 1 base not matched to a gene. Produced via immunoSEQ multiplex PCR; TCRdb's table is partial and in-frame only. This table has approximately 5,000 clones, approximately 80% appearing once. The receptor was derived from a man between 65 and 85 years old with rheumatoid arthritis. This chain connects TRBV6-1 to TRBJ1-1, with TRBD1 matching over 8 bases. Source material: CD8+ T cells sorted from blood. As DNA, the CDR3 is TGTGCCAGCAGTGAAGGGACAGGGTTGAACACTGAAGCTTTCTTT. This translates into CASSEGTGLNTEAFF.